This TCR beta chain was identified in a study of blood T cell repertoires in COVID-19. Study as a whole: Some COVID-19 samples were acute and others convalescent; all came from the United States, Italy and Spain. Sample material is recorded as cDNA or gDNA derived from T cells, B-cell-depleted T cells, or PBMCs.

The germline gives CDR1 SGHAT, CDR2 FQNNGV. V dropped 8 bases and J dropped 2 bases, with 9 bases sitting between them. This CDR3 has 12 amino acids. This clone was counted only a few times. Source study methods: Quantification of nucleated cells was approximated via reference gene primer amplification. Clones were read by immunoSEQ multiplex PCR, and TCRdb kept only the in-frame ones, dropping some. V, J and clone size reflect that table, while D and trimming were determined from the DNA. The sample lists approximately 69,000 clones, approximately 86% occurring once. What was sequenced was peripheral blood. This sequence originates from a man between 50 and 59 years old with acute or convalescent COVID-19. The rearrangement uses TRBV11-2 and TRBJ1-2; D is ambiguous. CDR3 bases: TGTGCCAGCGGCCACACAAACTATGGCTACACCTTC. Protein product: CASGHTNYGYTF.